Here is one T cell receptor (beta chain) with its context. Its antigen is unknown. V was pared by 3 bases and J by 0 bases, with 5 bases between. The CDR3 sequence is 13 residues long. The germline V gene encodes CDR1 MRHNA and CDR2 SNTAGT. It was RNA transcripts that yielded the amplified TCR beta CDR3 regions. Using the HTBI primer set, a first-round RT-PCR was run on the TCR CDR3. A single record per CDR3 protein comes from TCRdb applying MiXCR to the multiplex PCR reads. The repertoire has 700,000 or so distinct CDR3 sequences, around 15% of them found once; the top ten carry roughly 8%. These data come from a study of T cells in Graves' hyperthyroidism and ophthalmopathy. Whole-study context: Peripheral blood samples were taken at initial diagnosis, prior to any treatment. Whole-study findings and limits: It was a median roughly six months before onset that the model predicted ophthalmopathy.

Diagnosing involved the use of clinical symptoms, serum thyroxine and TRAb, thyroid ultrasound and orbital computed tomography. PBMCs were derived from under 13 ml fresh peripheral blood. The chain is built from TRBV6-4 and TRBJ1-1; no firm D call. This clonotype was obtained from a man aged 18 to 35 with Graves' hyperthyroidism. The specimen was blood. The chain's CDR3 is CASSEALNTEAFF. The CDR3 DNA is TGTGCCAGCAGTGAGGCATTGAACACTGAAGCTTTCTTT.